A single T cell receptor (beta chain) is shown here with its context. The source of the sample is a study of blood T cell repertoires in COVID-19. Trimming cost V 6 bases and J 5 bases; bases outside gene matches: 9. Per germline, CDR1 SNHLY and CDR2 FYNNEI. This CDR3 is built from 15 residues. The data were produced by immunoSEQ multiplex PCR, yet TCRdb's version contains in-frame clones alone and is incomplete. The table has fewer than 400,000 clones, about 85% seen once; the top ten hold roughly 3.9%. The V gene is TRBV2, the J gene TRBJ1-2; TRBD1 aligns across 10 bases. Sequencing was performed on peripheral blood. The clonotype comes from a woman between 18 and 30 years old with acute or convalescent COVID-19. The CDR3 DNA follows: TGTGCCAGCAGCGACGGGACAGGGGTATGGTATGGCTACACCTTC. The encoded protein is CASSDGTGVWYGYTF.